The rows below give T cell receptor beta chains drawn from one sample of a study of shared clonotypes between healthy human individuals. TCRdb keeps only in-frame clones here, not all; method: immunoSEQ multiplex PCR. The table records over a million clones, roughly 96% of them present only once. Sequenced sample: naive CD4+ T cells sorted from blood. The receptors shown here come from a young man in good health. Each CDR3 is given with its conserved first and last residue. The order of the fields is J gene, clone size, D gene, V gene, CDR3 protein, CDR3 DNA. D genes are given only for firm matches. The size entry is marked missing in some rows and otherwise reads once, few, many or a size class.

>TRBJ2-1|once|.|TRBV28
CASSPPGYEQFF
TGTGCCAGCAGCCCGCCGGGATATGAGCAGTTCTTC
>TRBJ1-5|.|TRBD1|TRBV6-1
CASHGQVNQPQHF
TGTGCCAGTCATGGACAGGTTAATCAGCCCCAGCATTTT
>TRBJ2-1|.|.|TRBV5-1
CASSLGLPGPHEQFF
TGCGCCAGCAGCTTGGGTTTGCCGGGACCCCATGAGCAGTTCTTC
>TRBJ2-7|.|.|TRBV5-6
CASSLAPYEQYF
TGTGCCAGCAGCTTGGCACCTTACGAGCAGTACTTC
>TRBJ1-5|.|.|TRBV19
CASSIEGGDQPQHF
TGTGCCAGTAGTATAGAGGGAGGGGATCAGCCCCAGCATTTT
>TRBJ2-1|.|.|TRBV2
CASSELGPNEQFF
TGTGCCAGCAGTGAATTGGGGCCTAATGAGCAGTTCTTC
>TRBJ2-7|.|.|TRBV28
CARRPSGIRYEQYF
TGTGCCAGAAGGCCGAGTGGAATTCGCTACGAGCAGTACTTC
>TRBJ1-3|.|.|TRBV4-1
CASSQAGAGNTIYF
TGCGCCAGCAGCCAAGCCGGGGCTGGAAACACCATATATTTT
>TRBJ1-4|.|.|TRBV28
CASSAGLDEKLFF
TGTGCCAGCAGTGCAGGGCTCGATGAAAAACTGTTTTTT
>TRBJ2-1|.|.|TRBV30
CAWSELPFYRHEQFF
TGTGCCTGGAGTGAACTACCCTTCTATCGGCATGAGCAGTTCTTC
>TRBJ2-7|.|TRBD1|TRBV23-1
CASSQFGQGGSYEQYF
TGCGCCAGCAGTCAATTCGGACAGGGGGGCTCCTACGAGCAGTACTTC
>TRBJ1-5|.|.|TRBV6-1
CASSHSGLQPQHF
TGTGCCAGCAGCCATTCAGGGTTGCAGCCCCAGCATTTT
>TRBJ2-5|once|TRBD2|TRBV7-3
CASSLIAGGDRETQYF
TGTGCCAGCAGCTTAATAGCGGGAGGGGACAGGGAGACCCAGTACTTC
>TRBJ2-7|.|.|TRBV6-5
CASSYSSSSSYEQYF
TGTGCCAGCAGTTACTCTTCCTCGAGCTCCTACGAGCAGTACTTC
>TRBJ2-5|.|.|TRBV2
CASSGLTDQETQYF
TGTGCCAGCAGTGGGTTGACAGACCAAGAGACCCAGTACTTC
>TRBJ2-7|.|.|TRBV10-1
CATQSDLSYEQYF
TGCGCCACCCAGTCGGACCTTTCCTACGAGCAGTACTTC
>TRBJ2-1|.|TRBD2|TRBV7-3
CASSPAGLAGAEQFF
TGTGCCAGCAGCCCCGCCGGCCTAGCGGGAGCTGAGCAGTTCTTC
>TRBJ1-1|.|.|TRBV28
CASSSSVEAFF
TGTGCCAGCAGTTCGAGCGTTGAAGCTTTCTTT
>TRBJ1-2|.|.|TRBV6-6
CASTPGGAGGYTF
TGTGCCAGCACCCCGGGGGGGGCGGGTGGCTACACCTTC
>TRBJ2-3|.|TRBD2|TRBV5-4
CASSPEAAGATTDTQYF
TGTGCCAGCAGCCCAGAAGCAGCGGGAGCGACCACAGATACGCAGTATTTT
>TRBJ2-7|once|.|TRBV29-1
CSVENKASGYEQYF
TGCAGCGTTGAGAATAAGGCAAGTGGGTACGAGCAGTACTTC
>TRBJ1-3|.|.|TRBV7-9
CASSMGFSGNTIYF
TGTGCCAGCAGCATGGGGTTCTCTGGAAACACCATATATTTT
>TRBJ2-2|.|.|TRBV27
CASSRQRANTGELFF
TGTGCCAGCAGTCGGCAGCGGGCGAACACCGGGGAGCTGTTTTTT
>TRBJ2-1|once|.|TRBV29-1
CSVEEGLNEQFF
TGCAGCGTTGAGGAGGGACTTAATGAGCAGTTCTTC
>TRBJ2-4|.|.|TRBV7-8
CASSLENDIQYF
TGTGCCAGCAGCTTAGAGAATGACATTCAGTACTTC
>TRBJ2-5|.|.|TRBV9
CASSVGSGIETQYF
TGTGCCAGCAGCGTAGGTTCCGGTATAGAGACCCAGTACTTC
>TRBJ2-7|.|.|TRBV5-1
CASSLVASDILDEQYF
TGCGCCAGCAGCTTGGTAGCCAGCGATATTTTGGACGAGCAGTACTTC
>TRBJ2-7|.|TRBD1|TRBV4-1
CASSQHRGKVNEQYF
TGCGCCAGCAGCCAACACAGGGGAAAAGTGAACGAGCAGTACTTC
>TRBJ2-1|.|TRBD1|TRBV19
CASRIMGQGVVDEQFF
TGTGCCAGTAGAATCATGGGACAGGGTGTGGTTGATGAGCAGTTCTTC
>TRBJ2-3|once|TRBD2|TRBV7-9
CASSLAQGLAGITDTQYF
TGTGCCAGCAGCTTAGCGCAGGGACTAGCGGGGATCACAGATACGCAGTATTTT
>TRBJ2-7|.|.|TRBV5-1
CASSLVRDHEQYF
TGCGCCAGCAGCTTAGTCAGGGACCACGAGCAGTACTTC
>TRBJ2-1|.|.|TRBV18
CASSQAAYNYNEQFF
TGTGCCAGCTCACAGGCAGCGTATAACTACAATGAGCAGTTCTTC
>TRBJ2-2|.|TRBD2|TRBV9
CASSVELAGGPYAGELFF
TGTGCCAGCAGCGTAGAACTAGCGGGAGGGCCTTACGCCGGGGAGCTGTTTTTT
>TRBJ2-7|once|.|TRBV11-1
CASSPNPPSYEQYF
TGTGCCAGCAGCCCCAATCCTCCGAGCTACGAGCAGTACTTC
>TRBJ2-5|.|.|TRBV7-7
CASSLAGQKETQYF
TGTGCTAGCAGCTTAGCGGGACAGAAAGAGACCCAGTACTTC
>TRBJ2-5|.|.|TRBV18
CASSPPGAQETQYF
TGTGCCAGCTCACCACCGGGCGCCCAAGAGACCCAGTACTTC
>TRBJ2-5|.|.|TRBV27
CASSLRGAETQYF
TGTGCCAGCAGTTTACGTGGTGCAGAGACCCAGTACTTC
>TRBJ2-7|.|TRBD2|TRBV5-7
CASSLTSGSSYEQYF
TGTGCCAGCAGCCTTACTAGCGGTTCCTCCTACGAGCAGTACTTC
>TRBJ2-3|.|TRBD2|TRBV7-8
CASSSVWTSGSLGDTQYF
TGTGCCAGCAGCTCCGTGTGGACTAGCGGGAGCCTTGGAGATACGCAGTATTTT
>TRBJ2-1|.|TRBD1|TRBV5-1
CASSAGTDWNNEQFF
TGCGCCAGCAGCGCCGGGACAGACTGGAACAATGAGCAGTTCTTC
>TRBJ1-2|once|.|TRBV10-3
CAISADRNYGYTF
TGTGCCATCAGTGCAGACAGGAACTATGGCTACACCTTC
>TRBJ2-2|.|.|TRBV5-1
CASSLGSGLDTGELFF
TGCGCCAGCAGCTTGGGTTCGGGACTGGACACCGGGGAGCTGTTTTTT
>TRBJ2-6|.|.|TRBV28
CASSFGSGANVLTF
TGTGCCAGCAGTTTCGGGTCTGGGGCCAACGTCCTGACTTTC
>TRBJ2-7|.|.|TRBV7-9
CASSKYEQYF
TGTGCCAGCAGCAAGTACGAGCAGTACTTC
>TRBJ2-7|.|.|TRBV6-4
CASTKGRSYEQYF
TGTGCCAGTACAAAGGGGCGTTCCTACGAGCAGTACTTC
>TRBJ2-1|once|TRBD1|TRBV7-9
CASSPLTGGMGRRDEQFF
TGTGCCAGCAGCCCGCTGACAGGGGGCATGGGTAGGCGAGATGAGCAGTTCTTC